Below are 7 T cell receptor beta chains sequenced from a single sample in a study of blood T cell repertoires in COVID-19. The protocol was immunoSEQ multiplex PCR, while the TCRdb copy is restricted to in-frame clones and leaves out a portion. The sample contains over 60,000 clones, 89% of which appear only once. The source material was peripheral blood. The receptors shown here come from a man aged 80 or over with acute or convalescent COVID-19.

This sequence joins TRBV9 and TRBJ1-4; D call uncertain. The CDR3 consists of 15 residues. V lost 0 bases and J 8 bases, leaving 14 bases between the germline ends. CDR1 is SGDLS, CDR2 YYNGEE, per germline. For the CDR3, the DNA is TGTGCCAGCAGCGTAGCCCCAACAAGAGGGGAAAAACTGTTTTTT. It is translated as CASSVAPTRGEKLFF.

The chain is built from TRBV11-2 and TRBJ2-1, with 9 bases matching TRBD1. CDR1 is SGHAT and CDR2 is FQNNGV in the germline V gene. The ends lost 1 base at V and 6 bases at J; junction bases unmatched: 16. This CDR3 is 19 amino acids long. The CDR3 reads CASSLGRDRAIYTGNEQFF. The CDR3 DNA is TGTGCCAGCAGCTTAGGCAGGGACAGGGCAATATACACGGGCAATGAGCAGTTCTTC.

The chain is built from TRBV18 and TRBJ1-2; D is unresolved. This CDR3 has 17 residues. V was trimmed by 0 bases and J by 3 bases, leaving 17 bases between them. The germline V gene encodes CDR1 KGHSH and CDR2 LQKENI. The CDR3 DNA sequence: TGTGCCAGCTCACCACCGGGCCATGGCCCCCTCGACTATGGCTACACCTTC. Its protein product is CASSPPGHGPLDYGYTF. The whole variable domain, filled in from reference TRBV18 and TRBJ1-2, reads NAGVMQNPRHLVRRRGQEARLRCSPMKGHSHVYWYRQLPEEGLKFMVYLQKENIIDESGMPKERFSAEFPKEGPSILRIQQVVRGDSAAYFCASSPPGHGPLDYGYTFGSGTRLTVV.

Here the CDR3 reads CSVKVNRDTEAFF. CDR3 in DNA: TGCAGCGTTAAGGTTAACAGGGACACTGAAGCTTTCTTT. The chain uses TRBV29-1 and TRBJ1-1; TRBD1 might be the D (6 bases). This CDR3 region has 13 residues. Trimming took 5 bases from V and 3 from J, leaving 13 bases between them. The V gene's germline CDR1 is SQVTM and CDR2 ANQGSEA.

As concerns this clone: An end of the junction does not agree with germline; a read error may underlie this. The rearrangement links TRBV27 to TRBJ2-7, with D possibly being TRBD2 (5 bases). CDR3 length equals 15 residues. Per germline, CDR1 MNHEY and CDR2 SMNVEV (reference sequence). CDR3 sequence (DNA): TGTGCCAGCAGTCCCCGGGGTAAGGGCTCCCACGAGCAGTACTTC. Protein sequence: CASSPRGKGSHEQYF.

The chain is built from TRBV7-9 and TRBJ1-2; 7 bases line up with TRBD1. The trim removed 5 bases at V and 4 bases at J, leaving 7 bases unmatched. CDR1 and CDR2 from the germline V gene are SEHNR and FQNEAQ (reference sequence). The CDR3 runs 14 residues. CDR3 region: CASSLDRAGYGYTF. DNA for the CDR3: TGTGCCAGCAGCCTCGACAGGGCTGGCTATGGCTACACCTTC.

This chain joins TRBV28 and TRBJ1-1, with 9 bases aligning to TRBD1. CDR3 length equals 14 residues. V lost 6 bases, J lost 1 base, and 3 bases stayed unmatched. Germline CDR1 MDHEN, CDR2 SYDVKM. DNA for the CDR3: TGTGCCAGCAGACCGGACAGGGGGAACACTGAAGCTTTCTTT. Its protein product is CASRPDRGNTEAFF.